This TCR beta chain appears in the sequencing data of a study of shared clonotypes between healthy human individuals. The method was immunoSEQ multiplex PCR; TCRdb's version includes in-frame clones alone and lacks a portion of them. The sample has about 680,000 clones, less than 80% seen once. This CDR3 contains 15 residues. Between the trimmed V and J ends, which lost 3 bases and 5 bases, there was a span of 16 bases. Germline CDR1 reads KGHSH; CDR2 reads LQKENI. This clone was picked up a small number of times. Sequenced: memory CD4+ T cells sorted from blood. The subset denotes: CD45RA-negative fraction. The TCR sequence derives from a woman younger than 45 in good health. The gene calls are TRBV18 and TRBJ1-1, with a tentative D call TRBD1 (6 bases). The DNA of the CDR3 is TGTGCCAGCTCACCGAGTAGGGGGGCCGAGACTGAAGCTTTCTTT. It encodes CASSPSRGAETEAFF.